This TCR beta chain was captured in a study of blood T cell repertoires in COVID-19. Germline loops: CDR1 MNHEY, CDR2 SMNVEV (reference sequence). Trimming pared 1 base from V and 7 bases from J, leaving 13 bases between. The CDR3 is 15 amino acids. This clone was observed a single time. The protocol was immunoSEQ multiplex PCR, while the TCRdb copy is restricted to in-frame clones and leaves out a portion. The data show roughly 350,000 clones, around 87% seen once. The sample comprised peripheral blood. The source of this sequence is a woman younger than 45 with COVID-19, enrolled during active disease. V gene TRBV27 combines with J gene TRBJ1-4; possibly TRBD1 for D (6 bases). The DNA for the CDR3 is TGTGCCAGCAGTTTATGGGAGTCAGGGGTTGAAAAACTGTTTTTT. Translation gives CASSLWESGVEKLFF.